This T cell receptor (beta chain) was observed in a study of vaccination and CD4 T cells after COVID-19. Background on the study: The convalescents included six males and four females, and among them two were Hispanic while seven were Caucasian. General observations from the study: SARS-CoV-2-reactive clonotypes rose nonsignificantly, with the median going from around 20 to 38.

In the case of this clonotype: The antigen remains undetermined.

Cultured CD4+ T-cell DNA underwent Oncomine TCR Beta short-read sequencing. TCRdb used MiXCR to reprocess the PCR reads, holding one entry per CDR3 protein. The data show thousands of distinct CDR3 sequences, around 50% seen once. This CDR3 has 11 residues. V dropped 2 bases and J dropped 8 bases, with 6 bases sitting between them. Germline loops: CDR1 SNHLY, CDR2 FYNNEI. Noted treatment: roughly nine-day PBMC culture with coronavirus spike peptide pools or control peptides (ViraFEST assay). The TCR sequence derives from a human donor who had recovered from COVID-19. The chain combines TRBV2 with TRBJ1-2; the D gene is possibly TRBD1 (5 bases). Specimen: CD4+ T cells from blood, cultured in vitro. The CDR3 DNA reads TGTGCCAGCAGTGAATGGGACGGCTACACCTTC. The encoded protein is CASSEWDGYTF.